The clone carrying this TCR beta chain was observed a few times. The ends lost 7 bases at V and 6 bases at J; junction bases unmatched: 15. This CDR3 comprises 16 residues. CDR1 and CDR2 (germline): MDHEN, SYDVKM. TCRdb's table, derived via immunoSEQ multiplex PCR, lists solely in-frame clones and lacks some. The table records 200,000 or so clones, more than 80% of them present only once. The sample comes from a study of blood T cell repertoires in COVID-19. The V and J genes are TRBV28 and TRBJ1-5, with 7 bases aligning to TRBD1. This receptor was obtained from a woman of 80 years or more with acute or convalescent COVID-19. The sequenced sample consisted of peripheral blood. CDR3 residues: CASTRGRQGRAQPQHF. CDR3 DNA: TGTGCCAGCACCCGGGGGAGACAGGGACGGGCTCAGCCCCAGCATTTT.